This TCR beta chain was documented in a study of shared clonotypes between healthy human individuals (dated by TCRdb to the early 2020s). General notes on the study: Two women and a few men aged 18 to 49 years were included in the cohort. For each donor, CD4 naive and CD4 memory were each given three plates, CD8 naive was given two plates, and CD8 memory was given one plate. To estimate repertoire size and how much clonotype sharing occurs between individuals, the study deeply sequenced the blood TCR repertoires of about five healthy adults. To increase sequencing depth and limit assay-specific biases, different laboratories used diverse techniques to prepare libraries and sequence TCR repertoires. Each donor's leukapheresis produced roughly between about 0.9 and 9.5 billion PBMCs.

Using the deep immunoSEQ assay, multiplex PCR amplified TCR CDR3 regions from genomic DNA. Genomic DNA extracted from each cell subset was distributed evenly over all wells of several immunoSEQ 96-well plates, and each plate served as one replicate. For sorted subsets, 200 ng of genomic DNA, equivalent to some 33,000 T cell genomes, went into each replicate PCR. The purified libraries were quantified using a Qubit 3.0 fluorometer, sized with a Bioanalyzer 2100, and then quantified again using the KAPA Library Quantification kit. Each immunoSEQ 96-well plate was sequenced on its own single-read 150-cycle Illumina NextSeq 550 flow cell. As for the original processing: The immunoSEQ output contained only junctional sequences without quality scores, so filtering could not match that applied to full-length reads. Sequences were annotated with PyIR, a Python wrapper for IgBLAST v1.9, and V/J genes and CDR3 were assigned using IMGT germline references. Any read was removed if the V/J assignment was weak (E-value above 1e-6), the CDR3 was missing, or the read contained stop codons, out-of-frame junctions, or ambiguous translated residues. A V3J clonotype was defined by an identical inferred V gene, J gene, and CDR3 amino acid sequence. Percentage overlap between repertoires was calculated by dividing the number of shared unique clonotypes by the size of the smaller repertoire. RTK rarefaction, the Chao1 estimator, and Recon v2.1 estimates of unobserved clonotypes were used to assess repertoire richness. Generation probabilities for all TCRbeta clonotypes obtained by the gDNA method from a handful of donors were computed using OLGA. Here the immuneACCESS table is served through TCRdb, limited to in-frame sequences with V and J called. Missing clones are a known gap in these copies; in checked studies unresolved V genes cover under half, and the rest lacks a known reason. V and J calls and clone size follow that table, whereas D and trimming were derived from the DNA. This sample gives 2 million to 2.5 million clones in total; 93% of them show up just once. 0.39% of the sample goes to the ten largest clones.

Trimming accounts for 5 bases at V and 5 bases at J, while the number of junction bases matched to no gene is 10. The CDR3, cysteine through phenylalanine, is 15 amino acids long. The kept DNA is CDR3 alone, 45 bases in frame from the first base. CDR1 is given as MNHEY and CDR2 as SMNVEV, both from the germline V gene (reference sequence). General conclusions and limits of the study: Even with the large sequencing depth, rarefaction of the sorted-subset datasets indicated that sequencing was incomplete. The genetic and exposure-history diversity represented was limited by the small number of donors. Sharing across four donors was observed for approximately 5% of naive CD4, 3% to 4% of naive CD8, about 2.3% of memory CD4, and around 0.44% of memory CD8 clonotypes. Pairwise subsampling led to the expectation that sequencing depth would affect the degree of clonotype sharing among donors. Only blood was sampled, and tissue TCR repertoires likely differ from those in blood. Naive subsets generally had larger estimated clonotype richness than memory subsets. Compared with non-shared clonotypes, the clonotypes found in all four sorted-subset donors had higher generation probabilities.

Healthy HIV-negative adults with no recently reported acute infections or vaccinations were included as donors. All donors were Caucasian adults living in Nashville, Tennessee, USA. Magnetic negative selection was used to enrich CD4+ T cells, after which naive cells were positively selected on CD45RA and the negative fraction became the memory subset. After blood collection by leukapheresis, PBMCs were isolated using Ficoll-Histopaque density gradient centrifugation and then cryopreserved in the vapor phase of liquid nitrogen. Analytical flow cytometry was used to check the purity and quantity of every magnetically sorted T cell population. From each sorted fraction, genomic DNA was isolated and quantified by UV absorbance on a Nanodrop 2000c. As concerns this clone: The antigen this receptor binds is unknown. No much larger clone is present one base from it, and per-base qualities are unavailable.

This TCR was recovered from a man between 18 and 35 years old in good health. Some clones in this sample may be carry-over from other donors' samples. The chain is made from TRBV27 and TRBJ2-7, and 9 junctional nucleotides match TRBD1. Source material: naive CD4+ T cells from PBMCs. Explained via the paper, the cell subset or site label denotes: CD45RA+ positively selected. CDR3 loop: CASSPLTGGFHEQYF. The bases read TGTGCCAGCAGTCCTCTGACAGGGGGGTTCCACGAGCAGTACTTC.